One sample yielded the 17 T cell receptor beta chains listed below, sequenced in a study of cytomegalovirus exposure and HLA in healthy donors. PCR primers comprised 60 Vbeta and 13 Jbeta primers. Method: immunoSEQ multiplex PCR; TCRdb's copy keeps in-frame clones and lacks some. The sample yields 120,000 or so clones, 60% to 75% seen once. Sequencing used PBMCs. The receptors were sampled from a woman in her thirties or forties in good health and CMV-seropositive.

V and J are TRBV5-5 and TRBJ1-1; a possible D gene is TRBD1 (5 bases). This CDR3 is built from 13 residues. V lost 4 bases, J lost 4 bases, and 11 bases lay in between. Germline CDR1 reads SGHKS; CDR2 reads YYEKEE (reference sequence). In DNA form, the CDR3 reads TGTGCCAGCAGCACGGGACTTAGCACTGAAGCTTTCTTT. Protein sequence: CASSTGLSTEAFF.

J is TRBJ2-2 and V is TRBV19; 9 bases match TRBD1. Trimming at V came to 4 bases and at J to 5 bases, leaving 8 bases not matched to a gene. Germline CDR1 and CDR2: LNHDA and SQIVND (reference sequence). CDR3 length: 16 residues. CDR3 sequence: CASSTDRGGGTGELFF. The DNA of the CDR3 is TGTGCCAGTAGTACGGACAGGGGAGGAGGGACCGGGGAGCTGTTTTTT.

V usage is TRBV11-2 and J usage is TRBJ1-1; D is unclear. Germline CDR1 is SGHAT and CDR2 is FQNNGV. This CDR3 comprises 13 residues. With 6 bases removed from V and 1 base from J, the gap between germline ends came to 9 bases. This CDR3 reads CASRRSENTEAFF. CDR3 in DNA: TGTGCCAGCAGGCGGTCGGAGAACACTGAAGCTTTCTTT.

The gene calls are TRBV6-5 and TRBJ1-1; possible D gene TRBD1, 6 bases. V gave up 6 bases and J gave up 1 base, with 12 bases separating them. Germline V gene lookup returns CDR1 MNHEY and CDR2 SVGAGI. CDR3 size: 14 residues. CDR3 nucleotides: TGTGCCAGCAGCGTCGACAGGACGAACACTGAAGCTTTCTTT. This translates into CASSVDRTNTEAFF.

The chain joins TRBV7-2 to TRBJ2-5; TRBD1 aligns across 7 bases. The length of the CDR3 is 12 residues. With 5 bases clipped from V and 7 bases from J, the junction kept 4 bases outside the gene matches. The V gene's germline CDR1 is SGHTA and CDR2 FQGNSA. The CDR3 DNA reads TGTGCCAGCAGCCCAGGGGGTGGGACCCAGTACTTC. Translating it yields CASSPGGGTQYF.

This clone was detected once. This rearrangement joins TRBV28 to TRBJ1-2; 8 bases are shared with TRBD1. V shed 7 bases and J 4 bases; nucleotides not matched to a gene: 14. Germline CDR1 and CDR2: MDHEN and SYDVKM. CDR3 size: 16 residues. The CDR3 spells CASTLPHRGTVYGYTF. Written as DNA, the CDR3 is TGTGCCAGCACCTTGCCTCACAGGGGGACTGTCTATGGCTACACCTTC.

Here the CDR3 reads CASSEPYRDNEQFF. The CDR3 DNA follows: TGTGCCAGCAGTGAACCGTACCGGGACAATGAGCAGTTCTTC. This chain uses TRBV2 with TRBJ2-1, with D unresolved. Trimming left V 2 bases short and J 5 bases short, with 10 bases between. CDR1 and CDR2 (germline): SNHLY, FYNNEI. CDR3 length equals 14 residues.

This clone was recorded a few times. The rearrangement uses TRBV9 and TRBJ1-6, with D maybe TRBD1 (6 bases). This CDR3 region has 14 residues. V lost 0 bases and J 7 bases, leaving 8 bases between the germline ends. The V gene's germline CDR1 is SGDLS and CDR2 YYNGEE. CDR3 region: CASSVAGANSPLHF. The CDR3 nucleotides are TGTGCCAGCAGCGTAGCAGGGGCCAATTCACCCCTCCACTTT.

The rearrangement uses TRBV7-2 and TRBJ2-7; 12 nucleotides line up with TRBD2. V dropped 2 bases and J dropped 2; count of bases not matched to a gene: 4. The CDR3 is made up of 16 amino acids. Per the germline V gene, CDR1 is SGHTA and CDR2 is FQGNSA. The CDR3 protein is CASSLLAGGGTYEQYF. The CDR3 DNA reads as TGTGCCAGCAGCTTACTAGCGGGAGGGGGGACCTACGAGCAGTACTTC.

V usage is TRBV28 and J usage is TRBJ2-7; TRBD2 matches at 7 bases. This CDR3 has 15 amino acids. Germline trimming cut 6 bases from V and 0 bases from J; bases unmatched to any gene: 8. Looked up from germline, CDR1 is MDHEN and CDR2 is SYDVKM. Here the CDR3 reads CASSLSGPSSYEQYF. In nucleotides, the CDR3 is TGTGCCAGCAGCCTTAGCGGGCCTAGCTCCTACGAGCAGTACTTC.

V usage is TRBV27 and J usage is TRBJ2-7; 8 bases are a match to TRBD1. The length of the CDR3 is 14 residues. Germline CDR1 and CDR2: MNHEY and SMNVEV (reference sequence). The junction had 5 bases not matched to a gene; V was cut back by 5 bases and J by 2 bases. As DNA, the CDR3 is TGTGCCAGCAGTCCGGGGACAGGCCCCTACGAGCAGTACTTC. It encodes CASSPGTGPYEQYF.

This clone has more than one count but fewer than ten. CDR3 sequence (DNA): TGTGCCAGCAGCCCAGGGACTAGCGCGTTTTACAATGAGCAGTTCTTC. Protein product: CASSPGTSAFYNEQFF. The chain has TRBV7-9 and TRBJ2-1; 10 nucleotides align to TRBD2. The CDR3 extends over 16 amino acids. Germline V gene lookup returns CDR1 SEHNR and CDR2 FQNEAQ (reference sequence). Trimming removed 5 bases from V and 4 bases from J; junction bases left unmatched: 8.

This clone was seen only a few times. The chain links TRBV7-2 to TRBJ1-5; unclear D gene. Deletions cut 4 bases from V and 2 bases from J, with 9 bases between. The germline V gene has CDR1 SGHTA and CDR2 FQGNSA. CDR3 length equals 14 residues. The CDR3, as DNA: TGTGCCAGCAGCTCCCCCCAGGGCAATCAGCCCCAGCATTTT. It translates to CASSSPQGNQPQHF.

The chain employs TRBV15 and TRBJ1-1; 10 bases are a match to TRBD1. Germline V gene data show CDR1 as LNHNV and CDR2 as YYDKDF (reference sequence). V gave up 0 bases and J gave up 6 bases; unmatched junction bases: 4. CDR3 length: 15 amino acids. This CDR3 is CATSRDYGTGAEAFF. The CDR3 bases are TGTGCCACCAGCAGAGATTACGGGACAGGGGCTGAAGCTTTCTTT.

This chain connects TRBV27 to TRBJ2-2; 11 bases agree with TRBD2. After removal of 2 bases from V and 9 bases from J, the junction contained 2 bases not matched to a gene. Germline V lookup: CDR1 MNHEY, CDR2 SMNVEV (reference sequence). The CDR3 has 14 amino acids. The chain's CDR3 is CASSLTSGGWELFF. The DNA for the CDR3 is TGTGCCAGCAGTTTAACTAGCGGGGGTTGGGAGCTGTTTTTT.

The J gene is TRBJ1-3, the V gene TRBV2, with 9 bases lining up with TRBD1. Trimming removed 6 bases from V and 0 bases from J; junction bases left unmatched: 6. Germline V gives CDR1 SNHLY, CDR2 FYNNEI. This CDR3 is 16 amino acids long. In DNA, the CDR3 is TGTGCCAGCAGAGACAGGGGGACTTACTCTGGAAACACCATATATTTT. Its translation: CASRDRGTYSGNTIYF.

This clone was counted a single time. The rearrangement links TRBV27 to TRBJ2-7; D is unresolved. The CDR3 covers 14 residues. The V end was cut by 3 bases, the J end by 4 bases, with 13 bases between. Germline V gene data show CDR1 as MNHEY and CDR2 as SMNVEV (reference sequence). CDR3 bases: TGTGCCAGCAGTTTTTCCACGGGTGGTTACGAGCAGTACTTC. This gives the protein CASSFSTGGYEQYF.